The present T cell receptor beta chain was sequenced within a study of T-cell reconstitution after alpha-beta-depleted transplantation in children. The CDR3 has 18 amino acids. Germline V gene data show CDR1 as SNHLY and CDR2 as FYNNEI. After removal of 5 bases from V and 3 bases from J, the junction contained 11 bases not matched to a gene. Library preparation (for TCRbeta) was performed with unique molecular identifiers. TCRdb recomputed calls from the PCR reads with MiXCR, one row per CDR3 protein. In the table there are around 960,000 distinct CDR3 sequences, about 31% of which are singletons. This clonotype has just one count. Its antigen is still unknown. Study outcomes and limitations: T-cell counts and diversity at one year post-transplant came mainly from newly produced T cells. In patients about two months after transplant, alpha-beta T cells reportedly arose from several hundred expanded graft clones. Surviving thymic progenitors and recipient T cells were the source of high TCRbeta diversity at day 60 in some patients.

Sample: PBMCs, mostly from graft donor cells, taken 360 days after TCRalphabeta/CD19-depleted stem cell transplant. The clonotype was recovered from a boy in the first two years of life who had a stem cell transplant for SCID, so the T cells may come from the graft donor. The V call is TRBV2, the J call TRBJ2-3, with 13 bases identical to TRBD2. The CDR3 reads CASSQKGPGLAGTDTQYF. The CDR3 coding sequence is TGTGCCAGCAGTCAAAAAGGCCCGGGACTAGCGGGGACAGATACGCAGTATTTT.